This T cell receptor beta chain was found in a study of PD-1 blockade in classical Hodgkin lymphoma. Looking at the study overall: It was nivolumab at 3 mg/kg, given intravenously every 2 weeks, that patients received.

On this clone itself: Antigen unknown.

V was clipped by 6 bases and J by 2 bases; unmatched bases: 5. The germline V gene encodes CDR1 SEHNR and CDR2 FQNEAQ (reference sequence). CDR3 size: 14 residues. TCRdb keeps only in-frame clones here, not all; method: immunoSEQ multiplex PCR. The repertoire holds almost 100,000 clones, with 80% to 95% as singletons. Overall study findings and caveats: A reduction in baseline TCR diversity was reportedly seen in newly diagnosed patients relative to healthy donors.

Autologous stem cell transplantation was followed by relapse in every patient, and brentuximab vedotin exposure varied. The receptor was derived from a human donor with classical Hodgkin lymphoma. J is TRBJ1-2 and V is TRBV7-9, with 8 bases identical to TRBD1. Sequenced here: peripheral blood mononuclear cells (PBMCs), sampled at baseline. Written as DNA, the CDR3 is TGTGCCAGCAGTCGCGGACAGGGAAACTATGGCTACACCTTC. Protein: CASSRGQGNYGYTF.